This T cell receptor beta chain was sequenced for a study of blood T cell repertoires in COVID-19. Sequenced by immunoSEQ multiplex PCR; TCRdb stores in-frame clones only, minus some. The sample consists of 360,000 or so clones, 75% to 90% of them appearing once. The CDR3 has 13 amino acids. V was cut by 4 bases and J by 1 base, with 8 bases left in between. The germline gives CDR1 MGHDK, CDR2 SYGVNS. The TCR originated in a woman aged 45-60 years who had recovered from COVID-19. The genes are TRBV25-1 and TRBJ2-7; D not certain. Sequenced: PBMCs or T cells enriched from blood (not recorded which). In nucleotides, the CDR3 is TGTGCCAGCAGTGGGAGTCCGTCCTACGAGCAGTACTTC. Protein product: CASSGSPSYEQYF.